This entry is about one T cell receptor (beta chain). The CDR3 covers 17 residues. V lost 5 bases, J lost 2 bases, and 19 bases lay in between. Germline V CDR1 and CDR2: MNHNY, SVGAGI (reference sequence). Per the original methods: Quantification of nucleated cells was approximated via reference gene primer amplification. The method was immunoSEQ multiplex PCR; TCRdb's version includes in-frame clones alone and lacks a portion of them. The DNA was the basis for D and trimming; V, J and clone size are from that table. The sample yields 150,000 to 200,000 clones, 80% to 90% seen once. The data derive from a study of blood T cell repertoires in COVID-19. On the study more broadly: Samples of COVID-19 (acute and convalescent) were obtained from the United States, Italy and Spain. Nucleic acid was either cDNA or gDNA, and it came from T cells, B-cell-depleted T cells, or PBMCs.

Sequenced: peripheral blood. This sequence joins TRBV6-6 and TRBJ1-5, with a possible D match to TRBD1 (5 bases). The sequence came from a woman aged 80 or older with acute or convalescent COVID-19. CDR3 sequence: CASSPLGRGGRNQPQHF. The CDR3 coding sequence is TGTGCCAGCAGTCCTCTGGGGCGCGGCGGTCGCAATCAGCCCCAGCATTTT.